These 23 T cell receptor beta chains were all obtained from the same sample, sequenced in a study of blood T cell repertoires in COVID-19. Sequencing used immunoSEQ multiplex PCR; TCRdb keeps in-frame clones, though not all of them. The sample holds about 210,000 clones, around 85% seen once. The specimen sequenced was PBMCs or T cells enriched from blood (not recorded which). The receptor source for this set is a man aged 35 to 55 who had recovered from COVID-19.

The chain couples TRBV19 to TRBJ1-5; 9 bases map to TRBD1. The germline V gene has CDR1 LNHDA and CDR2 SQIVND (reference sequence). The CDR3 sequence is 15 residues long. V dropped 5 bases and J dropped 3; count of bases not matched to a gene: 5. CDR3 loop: CASSVTGGFNQPQHF. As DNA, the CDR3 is TGTGCCAGTAGTGTGACAGGGGGATTCAATCAGCCCCAGCATTTT.

The CDR3 coding sequence is TGTGCCAGCAGCTCTCAGGGATCTGACAATGCTGAGCAGTTCTTC. Its protein is CASSSQGSDNAEQFF. This chain joins TRBV5-6 and TRBJ2-1; perhaps TRBD1 as D (5 bases). V was cut by 3 bases and J by 9 bases, with 19 bases left in between. Germline V gene sequence: CDR1 SGHDT, CDR2 YYEEEE. The CDR3 is 15 residues long.

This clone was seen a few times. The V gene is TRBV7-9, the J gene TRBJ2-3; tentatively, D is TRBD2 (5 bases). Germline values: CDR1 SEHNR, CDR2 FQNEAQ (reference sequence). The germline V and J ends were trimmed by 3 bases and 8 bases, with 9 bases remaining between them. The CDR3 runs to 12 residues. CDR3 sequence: CASSFGEGTQYF. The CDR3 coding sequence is TGTGCCAGCAGCTTCGGTGAGGGTACGCAGTATTTT.

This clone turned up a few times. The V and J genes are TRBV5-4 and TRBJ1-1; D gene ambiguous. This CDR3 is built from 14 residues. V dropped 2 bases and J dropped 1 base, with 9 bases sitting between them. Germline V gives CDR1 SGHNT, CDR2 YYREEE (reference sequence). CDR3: CASSFVSENTEAFF. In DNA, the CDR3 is TGTGCCAGCAGCTTTGTCAGCGAGAACACTGAAGCTTTCTTT.

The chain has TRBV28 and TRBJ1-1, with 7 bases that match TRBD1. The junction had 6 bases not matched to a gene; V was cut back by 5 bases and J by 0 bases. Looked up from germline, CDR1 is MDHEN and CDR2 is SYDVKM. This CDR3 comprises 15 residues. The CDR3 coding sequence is TGTGCCAGCAGTGTATCTCAGGGGGTGAACACTGAAGCTTTCTTT. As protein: CASSVSQGVNTEAFF. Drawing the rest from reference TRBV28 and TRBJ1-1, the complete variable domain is DVKVTQSSRYLVKRTGEKVFLECVQDMDHENMFWYRQDPGLGLRLIYFSYDVKMKEKGDIPEGYSVSREKKERFSLILESASTNQTSMYLCASSVSQGVNTEAFFGQGTRLTVV.

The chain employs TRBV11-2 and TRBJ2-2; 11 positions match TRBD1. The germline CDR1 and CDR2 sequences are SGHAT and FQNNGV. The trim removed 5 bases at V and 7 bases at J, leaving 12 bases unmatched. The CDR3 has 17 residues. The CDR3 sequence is CASSPGWTGGQNGELFF. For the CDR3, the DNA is TGTGCCAGCAGCCCAGGCTGGACAGGGGGCCAGAACGGGGAGCTGTTTTTT.

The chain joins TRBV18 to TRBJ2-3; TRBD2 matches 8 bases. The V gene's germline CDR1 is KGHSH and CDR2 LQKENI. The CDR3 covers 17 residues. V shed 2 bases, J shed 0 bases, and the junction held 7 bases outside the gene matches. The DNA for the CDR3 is TGTGCCAGCTCACCAATACTAGCGGATTCTAGCACAGATACGCAGTATTTT. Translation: CASSPILADSSTDTQYF.

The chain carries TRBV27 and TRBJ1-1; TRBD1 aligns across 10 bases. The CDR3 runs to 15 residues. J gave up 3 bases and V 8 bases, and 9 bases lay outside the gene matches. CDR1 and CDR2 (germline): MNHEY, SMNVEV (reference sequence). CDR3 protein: CASYWTGGEYTEAFF. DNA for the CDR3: TGTGCCAGCTACTGGACAGGGGGTGAGTACACTGAAGCTTTCTTT.

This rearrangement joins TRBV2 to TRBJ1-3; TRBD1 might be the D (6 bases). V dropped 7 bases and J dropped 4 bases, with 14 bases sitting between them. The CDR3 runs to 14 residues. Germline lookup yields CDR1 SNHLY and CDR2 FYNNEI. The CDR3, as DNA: TGTGCCAGCAAGGCCGGGACAACCGGAAACACCATATATTTT. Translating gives CASKAGTTGNTIYF.

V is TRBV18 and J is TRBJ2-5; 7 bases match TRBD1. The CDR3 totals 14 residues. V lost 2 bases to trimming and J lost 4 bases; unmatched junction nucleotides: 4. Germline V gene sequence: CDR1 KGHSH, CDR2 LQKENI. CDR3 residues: CASSPSSGGETQYF. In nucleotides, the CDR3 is TGTGCCAGCTCACCAAGTTCAGGGGGAGAGACCCAGTACTTC.

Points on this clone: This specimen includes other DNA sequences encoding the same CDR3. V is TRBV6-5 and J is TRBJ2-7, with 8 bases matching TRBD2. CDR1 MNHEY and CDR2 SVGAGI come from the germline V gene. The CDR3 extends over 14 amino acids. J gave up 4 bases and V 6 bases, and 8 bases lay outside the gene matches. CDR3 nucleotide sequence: TGTGCCAGCAGCAGGGCGGGGGGTAGGTACGAGCAGTACTTC. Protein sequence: CASSRAGGRYEQYF.

DNA for the CDR3: TGCGCCAGCAGTTTGTTAGGCAGGGGGCAAACTGAAGCTTTCTTT. This codes for CASSLLGRGQTEAFF. The J gene is TRBJ1-1, the V gene TRBV5-1, with 8 bases fitting TRBD1. J gave up 5 bases and V 5 bases, and 11 bases lay outside the gene matches. Germline values: CDR1 SGHRS, CDR2 YFSETQ. The CDR3 contains 15 residues.

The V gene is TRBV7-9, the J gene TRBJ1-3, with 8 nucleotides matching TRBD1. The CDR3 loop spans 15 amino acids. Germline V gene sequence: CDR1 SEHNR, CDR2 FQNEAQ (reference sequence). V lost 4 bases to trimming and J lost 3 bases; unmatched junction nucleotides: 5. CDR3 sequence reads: CASSSWTGSGNTIYF. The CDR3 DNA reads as TGTGCCAGCAGCTCCTGGACAGGGAGTGGAAACACCATATATTTT.

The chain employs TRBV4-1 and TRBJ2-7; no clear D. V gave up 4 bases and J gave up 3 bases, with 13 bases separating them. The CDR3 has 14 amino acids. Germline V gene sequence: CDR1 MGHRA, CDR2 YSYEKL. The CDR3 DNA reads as TGCGCCAGCAGCCCAAACCCGACAATCTACGAGCAGTACTTC. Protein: CASSPNPTIYEQYF.

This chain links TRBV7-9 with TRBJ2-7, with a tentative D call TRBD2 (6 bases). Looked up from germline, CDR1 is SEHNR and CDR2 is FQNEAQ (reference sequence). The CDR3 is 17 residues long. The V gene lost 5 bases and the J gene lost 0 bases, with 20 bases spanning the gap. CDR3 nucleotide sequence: TGTGCCAGCAGCCGAACCCGGGGGACGCCGAGCTCCTACGAGCAGTACTTC. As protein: CASSRTRGTPSSYEQYF.

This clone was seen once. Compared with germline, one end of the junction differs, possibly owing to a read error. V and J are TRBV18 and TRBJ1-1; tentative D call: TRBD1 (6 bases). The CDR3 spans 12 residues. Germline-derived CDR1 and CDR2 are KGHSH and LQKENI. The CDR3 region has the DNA TGTGCCAGCTCCCTAGACTCGGGGGGGCCGCTCTTT. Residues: CASSLDSGGPLF.

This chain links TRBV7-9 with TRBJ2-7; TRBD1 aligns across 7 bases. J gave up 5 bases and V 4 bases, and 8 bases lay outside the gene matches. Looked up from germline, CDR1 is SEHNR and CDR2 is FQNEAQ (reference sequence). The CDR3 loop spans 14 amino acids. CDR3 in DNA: TGTGCCAGCAGCTCCCGACAGGGCACCCACGAGCAGTACTTC. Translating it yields CASSSRQGTHEQYF.

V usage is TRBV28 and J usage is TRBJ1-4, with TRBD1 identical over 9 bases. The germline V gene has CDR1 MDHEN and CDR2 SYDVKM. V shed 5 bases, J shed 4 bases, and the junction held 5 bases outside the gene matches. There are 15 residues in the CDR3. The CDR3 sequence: CASSVPTGGNEKLFF. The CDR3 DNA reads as TGTGCCAGCAGTGTGCCGACAGGGGGTAATGAAAAACTGTTTTTT.

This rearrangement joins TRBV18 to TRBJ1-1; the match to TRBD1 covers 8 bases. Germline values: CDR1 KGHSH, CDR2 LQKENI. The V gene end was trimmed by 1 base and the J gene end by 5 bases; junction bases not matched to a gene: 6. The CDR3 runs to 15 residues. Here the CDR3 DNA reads TGTGCCAGCTCACCACAAGCAGGGGGCTGGACTGAAGCTTTCTTT. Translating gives CASSPQAGGWTEAFF.

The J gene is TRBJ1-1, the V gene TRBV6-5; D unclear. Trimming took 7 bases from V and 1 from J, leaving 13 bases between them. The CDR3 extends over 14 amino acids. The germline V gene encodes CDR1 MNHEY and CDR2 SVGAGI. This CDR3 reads CASKEGQANTEAFF. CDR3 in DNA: TGTGCCAGCAAGGAGGGCCAGGCGAACACTGAAGCTTTCTTT.

Here the CDR3 DNA reads TGTGCCAGCAGTCCCAGGGGACAGGGGACTAGCACAGATACGCAGTATTTT. Translating it yields CASSPRGQGTSTDTQYF. V gene TRBV6-6 combines with J gene TRBJ2-3; TRBD1 matches at 10 bases. J gave up 0 bases and V 5 bases, and 8 bases lay outside the gene matches. The CDR3 sequence is 17 residues long. CDR1 and CDR2 (germline): MNHNY, SVGAGI (reference sequence).

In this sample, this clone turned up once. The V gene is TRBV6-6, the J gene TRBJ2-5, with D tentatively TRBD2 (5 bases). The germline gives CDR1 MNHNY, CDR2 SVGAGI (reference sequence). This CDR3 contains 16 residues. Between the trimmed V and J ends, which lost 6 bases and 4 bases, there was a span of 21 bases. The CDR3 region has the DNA TGTGCCAGCAGGCTATTCGTGGGTGGGAGTCGAGAGACCCAGTACTTC. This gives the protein CASRLFVGGSRETQYF.

The DNA for the CDR3 is TGTGCCAGCAGCTTTCGCGGGAGGGCCACCGGGGAGCTGTTTTTT. Residues: CASSFRGRATGELFF. V and J are TRBV5-4 and TRBJ2-2; the match to TRBD2 covers 9 bases. Germline CDR1 reads SGHNT; CDR2 reads YYREEE (reference sequence). The junction had 3 bases not matched to a gene; V was cut back by 2 bases and J by 4 bases. This CDR3 has 15 amino acids.